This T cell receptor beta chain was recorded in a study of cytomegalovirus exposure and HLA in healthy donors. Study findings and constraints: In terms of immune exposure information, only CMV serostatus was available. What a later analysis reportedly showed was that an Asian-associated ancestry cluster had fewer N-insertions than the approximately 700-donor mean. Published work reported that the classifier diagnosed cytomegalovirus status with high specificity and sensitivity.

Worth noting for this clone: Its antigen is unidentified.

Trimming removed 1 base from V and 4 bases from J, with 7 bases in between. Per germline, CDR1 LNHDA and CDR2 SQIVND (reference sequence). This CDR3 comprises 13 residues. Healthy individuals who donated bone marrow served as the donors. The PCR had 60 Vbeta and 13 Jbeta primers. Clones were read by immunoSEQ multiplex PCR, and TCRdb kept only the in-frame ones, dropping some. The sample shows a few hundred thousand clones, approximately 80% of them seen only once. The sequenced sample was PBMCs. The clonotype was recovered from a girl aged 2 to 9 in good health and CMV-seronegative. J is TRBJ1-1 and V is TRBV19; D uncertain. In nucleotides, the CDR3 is TGTGCCAGTAGTATAGTGTACAGCACTGAAGCTTTCTTT. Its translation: CASSIVYSTEAFF. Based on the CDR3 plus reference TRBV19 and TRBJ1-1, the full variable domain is DGGITQSPKYLFRKEGQNVTLSCEQNLNHDAMYWYRQDPGQGLRLIYYSQIVNDFQKGDIAEGYSVSREKKESFPLTVTSAQKNPTAFYLCASSIVYSTEAFFGQGTRLTVV.